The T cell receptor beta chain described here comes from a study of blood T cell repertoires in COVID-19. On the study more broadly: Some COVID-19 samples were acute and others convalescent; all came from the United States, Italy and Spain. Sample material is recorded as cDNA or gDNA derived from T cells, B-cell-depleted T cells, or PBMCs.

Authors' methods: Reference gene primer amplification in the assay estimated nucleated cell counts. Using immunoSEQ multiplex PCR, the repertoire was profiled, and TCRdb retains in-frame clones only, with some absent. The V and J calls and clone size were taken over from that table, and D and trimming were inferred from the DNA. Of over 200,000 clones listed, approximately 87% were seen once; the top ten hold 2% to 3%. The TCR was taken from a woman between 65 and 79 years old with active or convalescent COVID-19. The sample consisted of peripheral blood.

Here the CDR3 DNA reads TGTGCCAGTAACCCGACTAGCGGGAGGGCCGATGAGCAGTTCTTC. Protein product: CASNPTSGRADEQFF. The chain has TRBV19 and TRBJ2-1; TRBD2 agrees at 14 bases. Germline loops: CDR1 LNHDA, CDR2 SQIVND (reference sequence). The CDR3 has 15 amino acids. V was pared by 7 bases and J by 8 bases, with 7 bases of the junction left unmatched.